This T cell receptor beta chain was obtained from a study of cytomegalovirus exposure and HLA in healthy donors. Broader study findings: In all likelihood, a cluster of highly shared sequence variants was a sequencing artifact. Confirmation in vitro established that three CMV-associated chains were specific for CMV antigens.

About this clone: The antigen is unknown.

The CDR3 length is 14 residues. Germline V gene data show CDR1 as MNHNY and CDR2 as SVGAGI (reference sequence). Trimming removed 0 bases from V and 3 bases from J, with 6 bases in between. PCR employed 60 Vbeta and 13 Jbeta primers. The repertoire was sequenced with immunoSEQ multiplex PCR; TCRdb's copy has only in-frame clones and lacks some. This table has about 200,000 clones, over 60% appearing once. V gene TRBV6-6 combines with J gene TRBJ2-1; TRBD2 is a possible D gene (5 bases). Sequenced sample: PBMCs. The TCR sequence derives from a woman in her 30s in good health and CMV-seropositive. CDR3 amino acids: CASSYSAGYNEQFF. CDR3 sequence (DNA): TGTGCCAGCAGTTACTCGGCGGGCTACAATGAGCAGTTCTTC.